The 29 T cell receptor beta chains listed next were all sequenced from one sample in a study of T cells in Graves' hyperthyroidism and ophthalmopathy. The investigators amplified TCR beta CDR3 regions from RNA transcripts. Researchers ran a first-round RT-PCR on the TCR CDR3 using the HTBI primer set. MiXCR was run by TCRdb on the multiplex PCR reads, yielding one entry per CDR3 protein. The repertoire includes about 660,000 distinct CDR3 sequences, less than 45% of them detected once, and approximately 7.2% sits in the top ten. Sequencing was carried out using peripheral blood or thyroid tissue (not recorded which). These receptors came from an adult man with Graves' disease, either hyperthyroidism or ophthalmopathy (not recorded which).

This rearrangement joins TRBV20-1 to TRBJ1-1; 7 positions match TRBD1. The germline V gene has CDR1 DFQATT and CDR2 SNEGSKA (reference sequence). The CDR3 runs to 10 residues. V lost 4 bases and J lost 8; bases outside the gene matches: 1. Written as DNA, the CDR3 is TGCAGTGCTATACAGGGGGAAGCTTTCTTT. It encodes CSAIQGEAFF.

This clonotype was recorded only once. The rearrangement links TRBV12-3 or TRBV12-4 to TRBJ1-5; D gene uncertain. The CDR3 is 16 residues long. The germline V and J ends were trimmed by 4 bases and 0 bases, with 13 bases remaining between them. Written as DNA, the CDR3 is TGTGCCAGCAGTTCCAGTGCGGACTTTAGCAATCAGCCCCAGCATTTT. It is translated as CASSSSADFSNQPQHF.

The chain employs TRBV9 and TRBJ2-7; 11 bases match TRBD1. CDR1 and CDR2 (germline): SGDLS, YYNGEE. Germline trimming cut 0 bases from V and 6 bases from J; bases unmatched to any gene: 11. The CDR3 has 17 amino acids. DNA of the CDR3: TGTGCCAGCAGCGTAGCCCTTATGGGACAGGGGGGTGCCGAGCAGTACTTC. Translation: CASSVALMGQGGAEQYF. Looking up the rest from reference TRBV9 and TRBJ2-7 gives the full variable domain: DSGVTQTPKHLITATGQRVTLRCSPRSGDLSVYWYQQSLDQGLQFLIQYYNGEERAKGNILERFSAQQFPDLHSELNLSSLELGDSALYFCASSVALMGQGGAEQYFGPGTRLTVT.

The V call is TRBV6-1, the J call TRBJ1-3; TRBD1 is a possible D gene (6 bases). Trimming left V 2 bases short and J 1 base short, with 9 bases between. The CDR3 is 15 residues long. Germline V lookup: CDR1 MNHNS, CDR2 SASEGT. The CDR3 DNA reads TGTGCCAGCAGTGAAAACAGGGCATCTGGAAACACCATATATTTT. Translation: CASSENRASGNTIYF.

This clonotype was seen only a few times. The chain combines TRBV5-1 with TRBJ1-3; 7 nucleotides agree with TRBD1. The CDR3 extends over 14 amino acids. V dropped 4 bases and J dropped 4; count of bases not matched to a gene: 5. Germline V gives CDR1 SGHRS, CDR2 YFSETQ. CDR3 protein: CASSAGTEGNTIYF. CDR3 sequence (DNA): TGCGCCAGCAGCGCGGGGACAGAGGGAAACACCATATATTTT.

DNA for the CDR3: TGCAGTGCTCTTAGCCGATCGGGACAGGGACGGGCCTACACCTTC. It codes for CSALSRSGQGRAYTF. The chain is built from TRBV20-1 and TRBJ1-2, with TRBD1 matching over 9 bases. The CDR3 length is 15 residues. With V trimmed by 5 bases and J by 10 bases, 17 bases remained unmatched. Germline assignment: CDR1 DFQATT and CDR2 SNEGSKA (reference sequence).

This clonotype was counted at least ten times. The chain employs TRBV15 and TRBJ1-5; 7 bases map to TRBD1. Unmatched junction bases numbered 11, after V lost 2 bases and J lost 7 bases. In germline, CDR1 is LNHNV, CDR2 YYDKDF (reference sequence). There are 16 residues in the CDR3. CDR3 in DNA: TGTGCCACCAGCAGAATGATACAGGGGCACGGGCAGCCCCAGCATTTT. Encoded protein: CATSRMIQGHGQPQHF. Together with reference TRBV15 and TRBJ1-5, the CDR3 gives the full variable domain: DAMVIQNPRYQVTQFGKPVTLSCSQTLNHNVMYWYQQKSSQAPKLLFHYYDKDFNNEADTPDNFQSRRPNTSFCFLDIRSPGLGDTAMYLCATSRMIQGHGQPQHFGDGTRLSIL.

J is TRBJ1-2 and V is TRBV7-9, with D tentatively TRBD1 (5 bases). Trimming shortened V by 1 base and J by 7 bases, and 10 bases separated the two germline ends. CDR1 is SEHNR, CDR2 FQNEAQ, per germline (reference sequence). The CDR3 spans 13 residues. The CDR3 is CASSLGKGRGYTF. CDR3 nucleotides: TGTGCCAGCAGCTTAGGAAAGGGACGTGGCTACACCTTC.

This clonotype was seen more than once but under ten times. The chain links TRBV2 to TRBJ2-2, with 9 nucleotides matching TRBD1. Germline V lookup: CDR1 SNHLY, CDR2 FYNNEI. There are 13 residues in the CDR3. V trimming: 7 bases; J trimming: 4 bases; junction bases outside the gene matches: 1. In DNA form, the CDR3 reads TGTGCCAGCAAGGGACAGGGCACCGGGGAGCTGTTTTTT. It translates to CASKGQGTGELFF.

The gene calls are TRBV7-8 and TRBJ1-6; D unclear. The CDR3 consists of 15 residues. Germline V gene lookup returns CDR1 SGHVS and CDR2 FQNEAQ. V lost 3 bases, J lost 6 bases, and 12 bases lay in between. In nucleotides, the CDR3 is TGTGCCAGCAGCTTTAAGGGAGAGACTAATTCACCCCTCCACTTT. Residues: CASSFKGETNSPLHF.

In its sample, this clonotype was seen a few times. The J gene is TRBJ2-5, the V gene TRBV9, with D possibly called TRBD1 or TRBD2 (5 bases each). Trimming took 5 bases from V and 0 from J, leaving 11 bases between them. Germline CDR1 SGDLS, CDR2 YYNGEE. This CDR3 is built from 14 residues. CDR3 amino acids: CASRPGRNQETQYF. The CDR3 bases are TGTGCCAGCAGGCCGGGACGCAACCAAGAGACCCAGTACTTC.

This clonotype was observed a single time. The chain recombines TRBV9 with TRBJ1-4, with D perhaps matching TRBD1 (5 bases). From germline, CDR1 is SGDLS and CDR2 YYNGEE. V was shortened by 4 bases and J by 4 bases, with 14 bases between the two germline ends. The CDR3 length is 15 residues. DNA of the CDR3: TGTGCCAGCAGCCCCGGGACTAGCCTTAATGAAAAACTGTTTTTT. Translating it yields CASSPGTSLNEKLFF.

This clonotype has only a few counts. V gene TRBV19 combines with J gene TRBJ2-2; TRBD2 matches 11 bases. CDR3 length: 15 residues. The V gene's germline CDR1 is LNHDA and CDR2 SQIVND (reference sequence). The trim removed 5 bases at V and 6 bases at J, leaving 5 bases unmatched. Here the CDR3 DNA reads TGTGCCAGTAGTGCACTAGCGGGAGTTCCCGGGGAGCTGTTTTTT. It specifies CASSALAGVPGELFF.

The rearrangement links TRBV20-1 to TRBJ2-5, with D possibly being TRBD2 (6 bases). The germline CDR1 and CDR2 sequences are DFQATT and SNEGSKA (reference sequence). The CDR3 loop spans 15 amino acids. V lost 6 bases and J 0 bases, leaving 17 bases between the germline ends. The CDR3 loop is CSALGTYGDQETQYF. The CDR3 region has the DNA TGCAGTGCACTCGGGACTTACGGAGACCAAGAGACCCAGTACTTC.

The CDR3 is CSAREGQNTEAFF. CDR3 nucleotide sequence: TGCAGTGCTAGGGAAGGACAGAACACTGAAGCTTTCTTT. The rearrangement links TRBV20-1 to TRBJ1-1; D may be TRBD1 (5 bases). Germline V gives CDR1 DFQATT, CDR2 SNEGSKA (reference sequence). The V gene lost 3 bases and the J gene lost 1 base, with 9 bases spanning the gap. CDR3 length: 13 residues.

This clonotype was counted ten times or more. The genes are TRBV10-3 and TRBJ1-4; 7 bases fit TRBD1. Germline CDR1 reads ENHRY; CDR2 reads SYGVKD. The V gene end was trimmed by 5 bases and the J gene end by 12 bases; junction bases not matched to a gene: 6. The CDR3 covers 12 residues. The CDR3 bases are TGTGCCATCAGTCCCGACAGGGTCGAACTGTTTTTT. Translated, it gives CAISPDRVELFF.

V gene TRBV7-9 combines with J gene TRBJ2-2; 7 bases fit TRBD2. J lost 8 bases, V lost 8 bases, and 8 bases had no gene match. The germline V gene has CDR1 SEHNR and CDR2 FQNEAQ (reference sequence). The CDR3 contains 13 residues. CDR3 nucleotides: TGTGCCAGCCCCGACGGGAGGACTGGGGAGCTGTTTTTT. This sequence encodes CASPDGRTGELFF.

This rearrangement joins TRBV7-8 to TRBJ1-6, with D maybe TRBD1 (6 bases). The germline CDR1 and CDR2 sequences are SGHVS and FQNEAQ. Trimming removed 6 bases from V and 5 bases from J, with 17 bases in between. There are 16 residues in the CDR3. In DNA form, the CDR3 reads TGTGCCAGCAGGCACCCCGGGGCAGGGGATAATTCACCCCTCCACTTT. Its protein product is CASRHPGAGDNSPLHF. The variable domain in full, completed from reference TRBV7-8 and TRBJ1-6, reads GAGVSQSPRYKVAKRGQDVALRCDPISGHVSLFWYQQALGQGPEFLTYFQNEAQLDKSGLPSDRFFAERPEGSVSTLKIQRTQQEDSAVYLCASRHPGAGDNSPLHFGNGTRLTVT.

This clonotype has more than one count but fewer than ten. The V and J genes are TRBV20-1 and TRBJ1-4, with 11 nucleotides matching TRBD1. Germline CDR1 and CDR2: DFQATT and SNEGSKA (reference sequence). The CDR3 spans 13 residues. The V gene end was trimmed by 5 bases and the J gene end by 8 bases; junction bases not matched to a gene: 4. The CDR3 coding sequence is TGCAGTGCTCCCGGGACAGGGGGAGAAAAACTGTTTTTT. Residues: CSAPGTGGEKLFF.

This clonotype was counted only a few times. The gene calls are TRBV6-5 and TRBJ2-7, with 7 nucleotides matching TRBD1. CDR3 size: 13 residues. CDR1 is MNHEY and CDR2 is SVGAGI in the germline V gene. V trimming: 4 bases; J trimming: 7 bases; junction bases outside the gene matches: 7. This CDR3 is CASSWTGSMEQYF. The CDR3 DNA reads TGTGCCAGCAGTTGGACAGGATCCATGGAGCAGTACTTC.

V usage is TRBV11-2 and J usage is TRBJ2-7; D ambiguous. The V and J ends lost 5 bases and 2 bases respectively, with 16 bases between them. This CDR3 region has 15 residues. Germline CDR1 and CDR2: SGHAT and FQNNGV. The CDR3 here is CASSQVGVSTYEQYF. The CDR3 coding sequence is TGTGCCAGCAGCCAAGTTGGAGTGAGTACCTACGAGCAGTACTTC.

In its sample, this clonotype was seen many times. This rearrangement joins TRBV20-1 to TRBJ2-5; D is unclear. The V gene's germline CDR1 is DFQATT and CDR2 SNEGSKA (reference sequence). V lost 6 bases, J lost 0 bases, and 5 bases lay in between. The CDR3 runs to 11 residues. In nucleotides, the CDR3 is TGCAGTGCCCGACACCAAGAGACCCAGTACTTC. This translates into CSARHQETQYF.

The genes are TRBV29-1 and TRBJ2-5; 10 bases map to TRBD2. The CDR3 extends over 15 amino acids. The germline V gene has CDR1 SQVTM and CDR2 ANQGSEA. V shed 4 bases, J shed 2 bases, and the junction held 7 bases outside the gene matches. CDR3 nucleotide sequence: TGCAGCGTTGTAGGACTAGCGGAAATACAAGAGACCCAGTACTTC. It is translated as CSVVGLAEIQETQYF.

This chain links TRBV6-6 with TRBJ1-2; 8 nucleotides line up with TRBD1. From germline, CDR1 is MNHNY and CDR2 SVGAGI (reference sequence). V was clipped by 2 bases and J by 8 bases; unmatched bases: 7. The CDR3 loop spans 14 amino acids. The chain's CDR3 is CASSYGTGRWGYTF. The CDR3 DNA reads TGTGCCAGCAGTTACGGGACAGGCCGCTGGGGCTACACCTTC.

The CDR3 DNA follows: TGTGCCACCAGTTCAGGACAGGGAGGATCTGACACTGAAGCTTTCTTT. This gives the protein CATSSGQGGSDTEAFF. The genes are TRBV24-1 and TRBJ1-1; 8 bases agree with TRBD1. The CDR3 sequence is 16 residues long. With V trimmed by 6 bases and J by 3 bases, 11 bases remained unmatched. The germline CDR1 and CDR2 sequences are KGHDR and SFDVKD.

This clonotype appeared a single time. This may stem from a read error, because a much larger clone lies one nucleotide away. The chain combines TRBV2 with TRBJ1-6; the match to TRBD1 covers 11 bases. Trimming removed 7 bases from V and 11 bases from J; junction bases left unmatched: 7. This CDR3 comprises 14 residues. From germline, CDR1 is SNHLY and CDR2 FYNNEI. The CDR3 region has the DNA TGTGCCAGCAAGGGACAGGGGGATTTGGCACCCCTCCACTTT. As protein: CASKGQGDLAPLHF.

This clonotype was found many times. CDR3 sequence (DNA): TGCAGCGTTGTCCGGGGAAGTGAACATGGCTACACCTTC. As protein: CSVVRGSEHGYTF. The chain joins TRBV29-1 to TRBJ1-2; no clear D. This CDR3 has 13 residues. The V gene lost 4 bases and the J gene lost 6 bases, with 15 bases spanning the gap. Germline loops: CDR1 SQVTM, CDR2 ANQGSEA.

This clonotype was found a few times. The V and J genes are TRBV2 and TRBJ1-1; D gene ambiguous. The CDR3 contains 13 residues. Trimming took off 5 bases at V and 4 bases at J, with 11 bases between the two ends. CDR1 and CDR2 (germline): SNHLY, FYNNEI. The CDR3 protein is CASSPLRATEAFF. CDR3 nucleotide sequence: TGTGCCAGCAGTCCCCTCCGAGCCACTGAAGCTTTCTTT.

This clonotype came up a few times. The chain links TRBV5-1 to TRBJ1-2; 11 nucleotides line up with TRBD1. Looked up from germline, CDR1 is SGHRS and CDR2 is YFSETQ. CDR3 length: 16 residues. J was trimmed by 4 bases and V by 0 bases; bases with no gene match: 5. CDR3 DNA sequence: TGCGCCAGCAGCTTGGACGGGACAGGGGGACCCTATGGCTACACCTTC. It translates to CASSLDGTGGPYGYTF.